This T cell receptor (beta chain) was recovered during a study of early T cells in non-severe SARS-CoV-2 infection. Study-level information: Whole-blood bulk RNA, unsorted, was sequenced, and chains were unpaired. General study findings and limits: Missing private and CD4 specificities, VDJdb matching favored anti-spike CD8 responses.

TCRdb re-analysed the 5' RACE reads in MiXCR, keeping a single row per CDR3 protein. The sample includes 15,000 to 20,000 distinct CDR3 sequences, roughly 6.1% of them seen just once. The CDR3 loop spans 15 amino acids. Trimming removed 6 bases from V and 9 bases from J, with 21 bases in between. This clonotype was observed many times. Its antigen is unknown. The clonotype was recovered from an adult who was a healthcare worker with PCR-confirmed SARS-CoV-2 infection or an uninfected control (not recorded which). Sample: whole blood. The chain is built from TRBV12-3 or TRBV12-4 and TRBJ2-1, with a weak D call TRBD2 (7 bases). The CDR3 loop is CASSLRLGGGPEQFF. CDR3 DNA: TGTGCCAGCAGCCTAAGACTAGGGGGGGGCCCTGAGCAGTTCTTC.